This T cell receptor (beta chain) was found in a study of tissue T cells after allogeneic stem cell transplantation. With regard to this clone: Genes here carry mouse names. The read halts 1 residue ahead of the CDR3 end, with the missing end drawn from the germline J gene.

TCRdb's copy holds only in-frame clones and misses some; the assay was immunoSEQ multiplex PCR. Of roughly 9,500 clones listed, 45% were seen once; the top ten hold 6.5% to 9%. The CDR3 sequence is 14 residues long. The V gene end was trimmed by 4 bases and the J gene end by 0 bases; junction bases not matched to a gene: 3. CDR1 and CDR2 (germline): KGHPV, FQNQEV (reference sequence). Time point in this sample: mouse harvest day 7 after allogeneic transplant. Tail vein injection delivered 10^7 T-cell-depleted bone marrow cells and 10^6 splenic CD5+ T cells. B6 (H2b) cells into BALB/c (H2d) mice; tissues taken at day 7 or 14.

The sample consisted of gut tissue. The clonotype was recovered from a female BALB/c mouse given C57BL/6 T cells with graft-versus-host disease after an allogeneic hematopoietic cell transplant. V usage is TRBV26 and J usage is TRBJ2-7; 7 bases match TRBD1. This CDR3 is CASSPRDSSYEQYF. The covered CDR3 bases are TGTGCCAGCAGTCCCCGGGACAGCTCCTATGAACAGTAC.